This T cell receptor beta chain was recovered during a study of human CD8 memory T cell subsets (dated by TCRdb to 2018 to 2020). As for the study more broadly: The clonal relationships among stem-like (TSTEM), progenitor exhausted-like (TPEX) and effector memory CD8+ T cell subsets were assessed by comparing the TCRbeta repertoires of these subsets. TCRbeta repertoires were obtained from TSTEM, TPEX and effector memory subsets contributed by each of several donors. Study-level results and caveats: Chao1 estimates suggested greater repertoire diversity in TSTEM than in TPEX subsets, potentially reflecting a broader range of specificities. The stem-like TSTEM and TPEX subsets each shared clonotypes with effector memory cells, but the TSTEM and TPEX repertoires had minimal overlap with each other, suggesting distinct antigen spectra. Normalized Shannon-Wiener diversity was similarly high in TSTEM and TPEX subsets, while effector memory subsets were less diverse by comparison. Only TCRbeta chains were sequenced, and repertoire comparisons rested on six donors tested with paired t-tests and Bonferroni correction.

There are 15 amino acids in the CDR3, from cysteine to phenylalanine inclusive. No DNA was logged. From a lookup of the germline V gene, CDR1 and CDR2 are SGDLS and YYNGEE. A count is missing, but by frequency this clonotype is medium-sized (0.01 to 0.1%). What this receptor recognizes is not known. A Human TCR Profiling Kit was used to prepare UMI-labeled 5' RACE TCRbeta libraries. The same number of PCR cycles was used to prepare all TCRbeta libraries in parallel. The paper's data handling went like this. Each TCRbeta library contained between about 3,000 and 18,000 functional CDR3beta clonotypes. MIGEC 1.2.9 handled UMI extraction and consensus assembly, with a minimum of three reads required per UMI. In-frame CDR3beta repertoires were extracted with MiXCR 3.0.3. After each sample was downsampled to 42,000 randomly selected UMIs, diversity metrics were computed in VDJtools 1.2.1. For each sample pair, the repertoire overlap metrics D, R and F2 were calculated in VDJtools using the top 3,000 clones. TCRdb reprocessed the sequencing reads and holds a single record per CDR3 protein sequence, with no DNA. TCRdb, not the original authors, processed these V and J calls. The sample table gives approximately 12,000 distinct CDR3 sequences. The top ten constitute under 10% of the sample.

Density gradient separation was used to isolate peripheral blood mononuclear cells from buffy coats of healthy donors. Negative magnetic separation using EasySep or MojoSort CD8+ T cell isolation kits was how the study enriched total CD8+ T cells. For each subset, total RNA was extracted using an RNeasy Mini Kit from duplicate vials of more than 120,000 sorted CD8+ T cells. PBMCs were used either fresh or after cryopreservation in fetal bovine serum containing approximately 9.5% DMSO. Fluorescence-activated cell sorting on a FACSAria III was used to sort the CD8+ T cell subsets to purity. Sequences were obtained from CD8+ T cells from PBMCs. The chain is made from TRBV9 and TRBJ2-2. This receptor was taken from a human donor in good health. The encoded CDR3 is CASSVEGLVTGELFF.